The 32 T cell receptor beta chains in this list originate from one sample, sequenced in a study of blood T cell repertoires in COVID-19. This table comes from immunoSEQ multiplex PCR, and its TCRdb copy is limited to in-frame clones, with some not included. Here the sample spans tens of thousands of clones, roughly two thirds being singletons. Sequencing was carried out using PBMCs or T cells enriched from blood (not recorded which). The receptors come from a woman aged 55-69 years who had been exposed to COVID-19.

The V and J genes are TRBV6-6 and TRBJ1-2; 10 positions agree with TRBD1. The CDR3 consists of 14 residues. V lost 7 bases and J lost 4; bases outside the gene matches: 6. Germline values: CDR1 MNHNY, CDR2 SVGAGI (reference sequence). Here the CDR3 reads CASKVRDRGYGYTF. The DNA for the CDR3 is TGTGCCAGCAAGGTTAGGGACAGGGGCTATGGCTACACCTTC.

The chain's CDR3 is CASSWGEGSYGYTF. In nucleotides, the CDR3 is TGTGCCAGCAGTTGGGGTGAGGGATCCTATGGCTACACCTTC. V gene TRBV28 combines with J gene TRBJ1-2; D remains unclear. V was clipped by 4 bases and J by 4 bases, with 13 bases between them. This CDR3 is 14 amino acids long. Per germline, CDR1 MDHEN and CDR2 SYDVKM.

Here the CDR3 reads CASSLIGRGLSPLHF. CDR3 nucleotides: TGTGCCAGCAGTTTAATCGGCAGGGGCCTGTCACCCCTCCACTTT. The chain links TRBV27 to TRBJ1-6; D is perhaps TRBD1 (6 bases). Germline-derived CDR1 and CDR2 are MNHEY and SMNVEV (reference sequence). Trimming left V 2 bases short and J 10 bases short, with 15 bases between. The CDR3 contains 15 residues.

This clone was detected only a few times. CDR3 sequence (DNA): TGCGCCAGCAGCGCCGGACAGGGGGCTGGAGATACGCAGTATTTT. This codes for CASSAGQGAGDTQYF. The chain is built from TRBV5-1 and TRBJ2-3, with TRBD1 identical over 11 bases. CDR3 length: 15 residues. With 4 bases clipped from V and 5 bases from J, the junction kept 6 bases outside the gene matches. Per the germline V gene, CDR1 is SGHRS and CDR2 is YFSETQ.

The chain carries TRBV27 and TRBJ2-5; 10 bases match TRBD2. The length of the CDR3 is 16 residues. With V trimmed by 5 bases and J by 6 bases, 12 bases remained unmatched. Germline V gives CDR1 MNHEY, CDR2 SMNVEV (reference sequence). The chain's CDR3 is CASSIARGLASQTQYF. CDR3 DNA: TGTGCCAGCAGTATAGCGCGGGGACTAGCGTCCCAGACCCAGTACTTC.

The rearrangement joins TRBV28 to TRBJ1-5; D is uncertain. With 6 bases removed from V and 9 bases from J, the gap between germline ends came to 15 bases. This CDR3 region has 13 residues. Per the germline V gene, CDR1 is MDHEN and CDR2 is SYDVKM. In DNA, the CDR3 is TGTGCCAGCAGGGTTGGTCCGCGGGGGCCCCAGCATTTT. It codes for CASRVGPRGPQHF. Drawing the rest from reference TRBV28 and TRBJ1-5, the complete variable domain is DVKVTQSSRYLVKRTGEKVFLECVQDMDHENMFWYRQDPGLGLRLIYFSYDVKMKEKGDIPEGYSVSREKKERFSLILESASTNQTSMYLCASRVGPRGPQHFGDGTRLSIL.

The chain couples TRBV7-8 to TRBJ2-7; D gene uncertain. The CDR3 consists of 13 residues. Between the trimmed V and J ends, which lost 5 bases and 6 bases, there was a span of 14 bases. Germline CDR1 SGHVS, CDR2 FQNEAQ. CDR3 residues: CASSPGVSGEQYF. DNA for the CDR3: TGTGCCAGCAGCCCCGGAGTCTCGGGCGAGCAGTACTTC.

The rearrangement links TRBV28 to TRBJ1-1; TRBD1 agrees at 7 bases. CDR1 is MDHEN, CDR2 SYDVKM, per germline. The CDR3 is made up of 14 amino acids. J lost 7 bases, V lost 10 bases, and 15 bases had no gene match. The DNA for the CDR3 is TGTGCCATTAGACAGGGTATGGTCTGGGGTGAAGCTTTCTTT. Translating it yields CAIRQGMVWGEAFF.

The CDR3 reads CASSLALRQGAPEAFF. The CDR3 coding sequence is TGTGCCAGCAGCTTAGCGCTTCGACAGGGGGCCCCTGAAGCTTTCTTT. The chain employs TRBV7-9 and TRBJ1-1, with 10 bases that match TRBD1. From germline, CDR1 is SEHNR and CDR2 FQNEAQ (reference sequence). CDR3 length equals 16 residues. Unmatched junction bases numbered 7, after V lost 0 bases and J lost 6 bases.

Many counts were recorded for this clone. This sequence joins TRBV18 and TRBJ2-1; D gene uncertain. The CDR3 totals 16 residues. Germline V lookup: CDR1 KGHSH, CDR2 LQKENI. Trimming took 1 base from V and 0 from J, leaving 10 bases between them. CDR3 in DNA: TGTGCCAGCTCACCACTTGCTCCGAGCTCCTACAATGAGCAGTTCTTC. Protein sequence: CASSPLAPSSYNEQFF.

This chain links TRBV7-2 with TRBJ2-7; no reliable D call. CDR1 and CDR2 (germline): SGHTA, FQGNSA. Trimming removed 1 base at V and 2 bases at J, with 9 bases between. The CDR3 spans 14 residues. The CDR3 DNA sequence: TGTGCCAGCAGCTTAGGGGCTGGTCCCTACGAGCAGTACTTC. Its protein product is CASSLGAGPYEQYF. Full variable domain (rest looked up from reference TRBV7-2 and TRBJ2-7): GAGVSQSPSNKVTEKGKDVELRCDPISGHTALYWYRQSLGQGLEFLIYFQGNSAPDKSGLPSDRFSAERTGGSVSTLTIQRTQQEDSAVYLCASSLGAGPYEQYFGPGTRLTVT.

CDR3: CASSSVFSGNTIYF. CDR3 in DNA: TGTGCCAGCAGTTCGGTGTTCTCTGGAAACACCATATATTTT. The genes are TRBV6-5 and TRBJ1-3; D uncertain. The germline V gene has CDR1 MNHEY and CDR2 SVGAGI. With 4 bases removed from V and 0 bases from J, the gap between germline ends came to 7 bases. The CDR3 covers 14 residues.

The gene calls are TRBV2 and TRBJ1-2; 10 nucleotides line up with TRBD1. The CDR3 is 15 residues long. Germline CDR1 and CDR2: SNHLY and FYNNEI. V trimming: 3 bases; J trimming: 2 bases; junction bases outside the gene matches: 3. CDR3: CASSEVGQGNYGYTF. CDR3 nucleotides: TGTGCCAGCAGTGAGGTGGGACAGGGGAACTATGGCTACACCTTC.

V usage is TRBV7-9 and J usage is TRBJ2-6; 8 nucleotides align to TRBD1. Germline CDR1 SEHNR, CDR2 FQNEAQ (reference sequence). The V segment lost 5 bases and the J segment 0 bases; nucleotides outside the gene matches: 9. This CDR3 is 18 amino acids long. CDR3 sequence (DNA): TGTGCCAGCAGCCCTGGGACAGGACGTTACTCTGGGGCCAACGTCCTGACTTTC. Translating gives CASSPGTGRYSGANVLTF.

The chain recombines TRBV18 with TRBJ1-2; 10 bases align to TRBD1. V was clipped by 3 bases and J by 6 bases; unmatched bases: 1. There are 13 residues in the CDR3. Per germline, CDR1 KGHSH and CDR2 LQKENI. The CDR3 protein is CASSPDRGHGYTF. CDR3 in DNA: TGTGCCAGCTCACCCGACAGGGGGCATGGCTACACCTTC.

This chain links TRBV28 with TRBJ2-1; D unclear. Trimming removed 3 bases from V and 0 bases from J, with 9 bases in between. The germline V gene encodes CDR1 MDHEN and CDR2 SYDVKM. This CDR3 has 15 amino acids. The CDR3 nucleotides read TGTGCCAGCAGTTTGCCGGGTGACTCCTACAATGAGCAGTTCTTC. Amino acids: CASSLPGDSYNEQFF.

In its sample, this clone was seen a few times. This sequence joins TRBV10-2 and TRBJ1-1; 7 nucleotides align to TRBD1. J lost 8 bases, V lost 8 bases, and 8 bases had no gene match. Germline loops: CDR1 WSHSY, CDR2 SAAADI. There are 12 residues in the CDR3. CDR3 in DNA: TGCGCCAGCCAGGGGAAGGGGGCCGAAGCTTTCTTT. Protein: CASQGKGAEAFF.

This rearrangement joins TRBV28 to TRBJ2-1; 11 bases align to TRBD2. In germline, CDR1 is MDHEN, CDR2 SYDVKM. The CDR3 has 15 amino acids. J gave up 7 bases and V 8 bases, and 10 bases lay outside the gene matches. The DNA of the CDR3 is TGTGCCAGCCGGCTACTAGCGGGAGTTGGGAATGAGCAGTTCTTC. Its protein is CASRLLAGVGNEQFF.

The rearrangement uses TRBV3-1 (or the pseudogene TRBV3-2) and TRBJ1-1; D remains unclear. CDR1 and CDR2 from the germline V gene are LGHDT and YNNKEL (reference sequence). The CDR3 spans 15 residues. Trimming pared 0 bases from V and 4 bases from J, leaving 12 bases between. As DNA, the CDR3 is TGTGCCAGCAGCCAAGAATCTGGAGCGGGCACTGAAGCTTTCTTT. Amino acids: CASSQESGAGTEAFF.

The chain links TRBV9 to TRBJ1-1; D is possibly TRBD1 (5 bases). The CDR3 is made up of 17 amino acids. Trimming left V 3 bases short and J 4 bases short, with 22 bases between. CDR1 and CDR2 (germline): SGDLS, YYNGEE. CDR3 sequence (DNA): TGTGCCAGCAGCGAGGGTTGGGCCCGGGGGTTAGGCACTGAAGCTTTCTTT. Translating it yields CASSEGWARGLGTEAFF.

The chain recombines TRBV5-1 with TRBJ1-2, with D perhaps TRBD1 (5 bases). V lost 0 bases and J 2 bases, leaving 17 bases between the germline ends. Germline loops: CDR1 SGHRS, CDR2 YFSETQ. This CDR3 region has 17 residues. The CDR3 DNA reads TGCGCCAGCAGCTTGGCCTCTCCGAGGCAGGGAAACTATGGCTACACCTTC. Residues: CASSLASPRQGNYGYTF. The whole variable domain, filled in from reference TRBV5-1 and TRBJ1-2, reads KAGVTQTPRYLIKTRGQQVTLSCSPISGHRSVSWYQQTPGQGLQFLFEYFSETQRNKGNFPGRFSGRQFSNSRSEMNVSTLELGDSALYLCASSLASPRQGNYGYTFGSGTRLTVV.

Only a few counts were recorded for this clone. The chain links TRBV24-1 to TRBJ2-4; 7 bases are a match to TRBD2. CDR3 length equals 15 residues. Unmatched junction bases numbered 7, after V lost 6 bases and J lost 3 bases. Germline loops: CDR1 KGHDR, CDR2 SFDVKD. The chain's CDR3 is CATSTAGAGKNIQYF. CDR3 DNA: TGTGCCACCAGTACTGCGGGAGCGGGCAAAAACATTCAGTACTTC.

This sequence joins TRBV6-2 or TRBV6-3 and TRBJ2-1; unclear D gene. Germline V gene lookup returns CDR1 MNHEY and CDR2 SVGEGT. Trimming stripped 7 bases from V and 1 base from J, with 11 bases between. This CDR3 has 14 residues. The CDR3 loop is CASTPTLSYNEQFF. CDR3 sequence (DNA): TGTGCCAGCACCCCGACTCTTTCCTACAATGAGCAGTTCTTC.

The rearrangement links TRBV5-1 to TRBJ2-2; 8 bases map to TRBD1. Trimming cost V 4 bases and J 4 bases; bases outside gene matches: 3. Germline V gives CDR1 SGHRS, CDR2 YFSETQ. This CDR3 spans 14 amino acids. The CDR3 region has the DNA TGCGCCAGCAGCGCACAGGGGGTCACCGGGGAGCTGTTTTTT. It translates to CASSAQGVTGELFF.

The chain is built from TRBV18 and TRBJ1-1, with D possibly matching TRBD1 (5 bases). This CDR3 has 13 residues. Germline CDR1 reads KGHSH; CDR2 reads LQKENI. The germline V and J ends were trimmed by 4 bases and 1 base, with 7 bases remaining between them. The CDR3 protein is CASSQTENTEAFF. DNA of the CDR3: TGTGCCAGCTCACAGACAGAGAACACTGAAGCTTTCTTT.

The chain recombines TRBV7-9 with TRBJ2-3; 12 bases are a match to TRBD2. J was trimmed by 4 bases and V by 3 bases; bases with no gene match: 5. The CDR3 is 16 amino acids. Germline V lookup: CDR1 SEHNR, CDR2 FQNEAQ (reference sequence). This CDR3 is CASSFPSGRASDTQYF. CDR3 sequence (DNA): TGTGCCAGCAGCTTTCCTAGCGGGAGGGCCTCAGATACGCAGTATTTT.

The chain is built from TRBV28 and TRBJ1-3; D call uncertain. The CDR3 totals 14 residues. V lost 2 bases and J lost 0, with 5 bases in between. Germline V gives CDR1 MDHEN, CDR2 SYDVKM. The CDR3 nucleotides are TGTGCCAGCAGTTTACTGCGCTCTGGAAACACCATATATTTT. This codes for CASSLLRSGNTIYF.

A word on this clone: Additional DNA sequences in this sample encode the identical CDR3. This sequence joins TRBV28 and TRBJ2-7, with D possibly TRBD2 on 5 matching bases. CDR1 MDHEN and CDR2 SYDVKM come from the germline V gene. V lost 5 bases to trimming and J lost 2 bases, with 13 bases between them. CDR3 size: 14 residues. DNA of the CDR3: TGTGCCAGCAGTCTCCCGGGGTCGACCTACGAGCAGTACTTC. Encoded protein: CASSLPGSTYEQYF.

V gene TRBV25-1 combines with J gene TRBJ2-4; D might be TRBD2 (6 bases). CDR1 and CDR2 (germline): MGHDK, SYGVNS. Trimming removed 6 bases from V and 0 bases from J, with 9 bases in between. The length of the CDR3 is 14 residues. The CDR3, as DNA: TGTGCCAGCAGAGAAGCGGGAGCCAAAAACATTCAGTACTTC. Protein product: CASREAGAKNIQYF.

V is TRBV14 and J is TRBJ2-4; D gene unclear. V was shortened by 0 bases and J by 0 bases, with 3 bases between the two germline ends. This CDR3 is 14 amino acids long. CDR1 is SGHDN and CDR2 is FVKESK in the germline V gene. For the CDR3, the DNA is TGTGCCAGCAGCCAAGAGAGAGCCAAAAACATTCAGTACTTC. It translates to CASSQERAKNIQYF.

The J gene is TRBJ1-1, the V gene TRBV28, with D maybe TRBD1 (6 bases). Germline CDR1 MDHEN, CDR2 SYDVKM. This CDR3 is built from 12 residues. V gave up 10 bases and J gave up 1 base, with 10 bases separating them. CDR3 protein: CATRDTNTEAFF. Here the CDR3 DNA reads TGTGCCACCAGGGACACGAACACTGAAGCTTTCTTT.

This clone has more than one count but fewer than ten. In nucleotides, the CDR3 is TGTGCCAGCTCGCAGGGGGCTGGAGAAAAACTGTTTTTT. Its protein is CASSQGAGEKLFF. The genes are TRBV18 and TRBJ1-4; 8 nucleotides line up with TRBD1. The CDR3 contains 13 residues. V shed 6 bases, J shed 8 bases, and the junction held 5 bases outside the gene matches. Germline values: CDR1 KGHSH, CDR2 LQKENI.